This T cell receptor beta chain stems from a study of regulatory T cells in long-lasting Graves disease. Relying on iRepertoire HTBI primers and Arm-PCR of CDR3 regions, the team built TCR beta libraries. In the original workflow: Detected in the samples were over 60 TRBV and around 15 TRBJ segments. TCRdb re-called the multiplex PCR reads through MiXCR, storing one row per CDR3 protein. The V and J calls come from TCRdb's annotation, not from the publication. The table lists fewer than 600,000 distinct CDR3 sequences, 22% of them singletons, with around 13% in the top ten. Indicated time point: persistent/refractory GD, antithyroid drugs over 5 years with positive TRAb. PBMC-derived RNA was used for the TCR library. The V and J ends lost 5 bases and 3 bases respectively, with 17 bases between them. Germline values: CDR1 SGHDN, CDR2 FVKESK. This CDR3 is built from 15 residues. In regard to this clonotype: The final CDR3 position lacks the conserved phenylalanine or tryptophan, pointing to a likely read error.

The sequencing used peripheral blood mononuclear cells (PBMCs), collected when the disease was refractory, from a patient treated with antithyroid drugs. The sequence was obtained from a female donor with Graves disease. J is TRBJ2-7 and V is TRBV14, with D possibly matching TRBD1 (5 bases). CDR3 sequence reads: CASSSPQVQGYEQYL. In nucleotides, the CDR3 is TGTGCCAGCAGCTCCCCCCAGGTCCAGGGCTACGAGCAGTACCTC.